Shown below are 22 T cell receptor beta chains from a single sample sequenced in a study of blood T cell repertoires in COVID-19. Generated by immunoSEQ multiplex PCR, the TCRdb table keeps only in-frame clones and is missing some. The repertoire includes over 250,000 clones, 80% to 90% of them detected once, and approximately 1.5% sits in the top ten. The sample comprised peripheral blood. The receptors were sampled from a woman aged 40 to 49 who had recovered from COVID-19.

The chain uses TRBV7-9 and TRBJ1-2; D gene uncertain. This CDR3 is 14 amino acids long. V was pared by 4 bases and J by 8 bases, with 17 bases between. Germline CDR1 SEHNR, CDR2 FQNEAQ (reference sequence). This CDR3 reads CASSSDVGDKGYTF. CDR3 in DNA: TGTGCCAGCAGCTCTGACGTTGGCGACAAAGGCTACACCTTC.

This clone was seen a few times. The gene calls are TRBV30 and TRBJ1-2, with TRBD1 matching 7 bases. Germline CDR1 reads GTSNPN; CDR2 reads SVGIG (reference sequence). There are 17 residues in the CDR3. J lost 8 bases, V lost 7 bases, and 25 bases had no gene match. The CDR3 is CAFQVPTPRVTGDGYTF. The CDR3 DNA is TGTGCCTTCCAGGTCCCGACCCCTCGGGTCACAGGGGACGGCTACACCTTC.

This rearrangement joins TRBV5-5 to TRBJ1-2; 7 nucleotides match TRBD1. Germline CDR1 and CDR2: SGHKS and YYEKEE (reference sequence). The length of the CDR3 is 15 residues. V lost 5 bases, J lost 4 bases, and 11 bases stayed unmatched. The CDR3: CASSLNRGSPYGYTF. The CDR3, as DNA: TGTGCCAGCAGTCTTAACAGGGGATCCCCCTATGGCTACACCTTC.

The chain links TRBV5-6 to TRBJ1-5; 9 bases agree with TRBD1. Germline CDR1 SGHDT, CDR2 YYEEEE. The length of the CDR3 is 16 residues. The J segment lost 7 bases and the V segment lost 4 bases, leaving 12 bases of the junction unmatched. In nucleotides, the CDR3 is TGTGCCAGCAGCACCGGGACAGGGTCGGGTGGACAGCCCCAGCATTTT. Its translation: CASSTGTGSGGQPQHF.

The V call is TRBV29-1, the J call TRBJ2-7; no reliable D call. Germline loops: CDR1 SQVTM, CDR2 ANQGSEA. Between the trimmed V and J ends, which lost 5 bases and 3 bases, there was a span of 14 bases. CDR3 size: 13 residues. The CDR3 region is CSVKTRGFYEQYF. In DNA form, the CDR3 reads TGCAGCGTTAAGACGCGCGGATTCTACGAGCAGTACTTC.

V gene TRBV7-9 combines with J gene TRBJ1-5; TRBD1 might be the D (6 bases). This CDR3 has 15 residues. From germline, CDR1 is SEHNR and CDR2 FQNEAQ (reference sequence). V lost 5 bases and J lost 5, with 16 bases in between. The CDR3 DNA is TGTGCCAGCAGCCCCAGGGGATCGGGCGATCAGCCCCAGCATTTT. As protein: CASSPRGSGDQPQHF.

The genes are TRBV6-5 and TRBJ1-5; 9 bases line up with TRBD1. This CDR3 is 14 amino acids long. Germline assignment: CDR1 MNHEY and CDR2 SVGAGI. Trimming took 8 bases from V and 4 from J; bases not matched to a gene: 6. The DNA for the CDR3 is TGTGCCAGCGGTAAGGGACAGGGAAATCAGCCCCAGCATTTT. The encoded protein is CASGKGQGNQPQHF.

The DNA of the CDR3 is TGTGCCTGGATTCCCACGAGAAACCTCCGGGGCACAGATACGCAGTATTTT. Protein: CAWIPTRNLRGTDTQYF. This chain links TRBV30 with TRBJ2-3; D gene ambiguous. Per germline, CDR1 GTSNPN and CDR2 SVGIG (reference sequence). This CDR3 comprises 17 residues. Deletions cut 4 bases from V and 1 base from J, with 21 bases between. Using reference TRBV30 and TRBJ2-3 for the parts outside the CDR3, the full variable domain is SQTIHQWPATLVQPVGSPLSLECTVEGTSNPNLYWYRQAAGRGLQLLFYSVGIGQISSEVPQNLSASRPQDRQFILSSKKLLLSDSGFYLCAWIPTRNLRGTDTQYFGPGTRLTVL.

The rearrangement uses TRBV4-3 and TRBJ2-2, with TRBD2 matching 7 bases. Germline V gene lookup returns CDR1 LGHNA and CDR2 YSLEER. V lost 0 bases and J lost 1; bases outside the gene matches: 8. This CDR3 spans 18 amino acids. CDR3 amino acids: CASSQERLALLNTGELFF. CDR3 in DNA: TGCGCCAGCAGCCAAGAGAGACTAGCCTTACTGAACACCGGGGAGCTGTTTTTT.

The chain combines TRBV6-5 with TRBJ1-1, with D tentatively TRBD1 (5 bases). This CDR3 comprises 12 residues. CDR1 MNHEY and CDR2 SVGAGI come from the germline V gene. Trimming took 6 bases from V and 6 from J, leaving 11 bases between them. The CDR3 sequence is CASSPGIAEAFF. As DNA, the CDR3 is TGTGCCAGCAGCCCAGGGATCGCTGAAGCTTTCTTT.

The V call is TRBV5-6, the J call TRBJ1-2, with 7 bases lining up with TRBD1. With V trimmed by 4 bases and J by 0 bases, 6 bases remained unmatched. The V gene's germline CDR1 is SGHDT and CDR2 YYEEEE. This CDR3 region has 15 residues. As DNA, the CDR3 is TGTGCCAGCAGCATGTACAGGGGACCTAACTATGGCTACACCTTC. Its translation is CASSMYRGPNYGYTF. The complete variable domain, with remaining parts taken from reference TRBV5-6 and TRBJ1-2, reads DAGVTQSPTHLIKTRGQQVTLRCSPKSGHDTVSWYQQALGQGPQFIFQYYEEEERQRGNFPDRFSGHQFPNYSSELNVNALLLGDSALYLCASSMYRGPNYGYTFGSGTRLTVV.

This rearrangement joins TRBV6-5 to TRBJ1-3; tentative D call: TRBD1 (6 bases). CDR1 and CDR2 from the germline V gene are MNHEY and SVGAGI. The length of the CDR3 is 16 residues. The V end lost 2 bases, the J end lost 0 bases, and 11 bases lay between the germline ends. The CDR3 region is CASSYPGGLSGNTIYF. In DNA form, the CDR3 reads TGTGCCAGCAGTTACCCGGGGGGCCTCTCTGGAAACACCATATATTTT.

This chain joins TRBV2 and TRBJ1-2, with D maybe TRBD1 (6 bases). Trimming shortened V by 6 bases and J by 4 bases, and 15 bases separated the two germline ends. This CDR3 spans 14 amino acids. CDR1 and CDR2 from the germline V gene are SNHLY and FYNNEI. This CDR3 is CASRSWTESYGYTF. CDR3 nucleotides: TGTGCCAGCAGATCTTGGACAGAGTCCTATGGCTACACCTTC.

The J gene is TRBJ2-7, the V gene TRBV2; possible D gene TRBD2, 6 bases. In germline, CDR1 is SNHLY, CDR2 FYNNEI. Deletions cut 6 bases from V and 4 bases from J, with 10 bases between. This CDR3 spans 12 amino acids. CDR3 sequence reads: CASRGLNYEQYF. The CDR3 nucleotides read TGTGCCAGCAGGGGACTGAATTACGAGCAGTACTTC.

This chain uses TRBV9 with TRBJ1-2; D remains ambiguous. This CDR3 comprises 14 residues. V gave up 7 bases and J gave up 4 bases, with 17 bases separating them. The germline V gene has CDR1 SGDLS and CDR2 YYNGEE. The CDR3: CASGSTVTPYGYTF. The CDR3 region has the DNA TGTGCCAGCGGATCGACCGTGACTCCCTATGGCTACACCTTC.

This chain joins TRBV6-2 or TRBV6-3 and TRBJ2-1, with no clear D. V gave up 5 bases and J gave up 9 bases, with 8 bases separating them. The germline gives CDR1 MNHEY, CDR2 SVGEGT. The length of the CDR3 is 11 residues. The CDR3 loop reads CASSLASEQFF. The CDR3 DNA reads TGTGCCAGCAGTCTCGCGAGTGAGCAGTTCTTC.

The rearrangement joins TRBV27 to TRBJ2-1; TRBD1 matches 8 bases. V was clipped by 5 bases and J by 6 bases; unmatched bases: 12. CDR3 size: 16 residues. The germline V gene encodes CDR1 MNHEY and CDR2 SMNVEV (reference sequence). The CDR3 sequence: CASSPSQGALGNEQFF. DNA for the CDR3: TGTGCCAGCAGTCCCTCCCAGGGGGCCCTGGGCAATGAGCAGTTCTTC.

Notes on this clone: The same CDR3 is also encoded by other DNA sequences in this sample. The CDR3, as DNA: TGTGCCAGCAGCCAAGGCCTATACACCGGGGAGCTGTTTTTT. Translated: CASSQGLYTGELFF. This rearrangement joins TRBV3-1 (or the pseudogene TRBV3-2) to TRBJ2-2; D unresolved. With 1 base removed from V and 3 bases from J, the gap between germline ends came to 6 bases. The CDR3 runs 14 residues. Germline lookup yields CDR1 LGHDT and CDR2 YNNKEL (reference sequence).

The rearrangement uses TRBV15 and TRBJ1-4; D unresolved. This CDR3 has 14 amino acids. Per germline, CDR1 LNHNV and CDR2 YYDKDF (reference sequence). V was cut by 0 bases and J by 7 bases, with 9 bases left in between. The CDR3 is CATSRDIRGEKLFF. The CDR3 bases are TGTGCCACCAGCAGAGATATTAGAGGTGAAAAACTGTTTTTT.

The rearrangement links TRBV18 to TRBJ2-7, with TRBD2 matching over 10 bases. CDR1 is KGHSH and CDR2 is LQKENI in the germline V gene. The V and J ends lost 0 bases and 3 bases, in that order; junction bases with no gene match: 2. The CDR3 covers 15 residues. This chain's CDR3 is CASSPPSSGGYEQYF. CDR3 DNA: TGTGCCAGCTCACCACCGTCTAGCGGGGGCTACGAGCAGTACTTC.

The chain couples TRBV6-5 to TRBJ1-2, with 12 bases matching TRBD1. CDR1 and CDR2 (germline): MNHEY, SVGAGI. V shed 7 bases, J shed 5 bases, and the junction held 8 bases outside the gene matches. CDR3 length equals 15 residues. CDR3 DNA sequence: TGTGCCAGCAAGGGGACAGGGGGCGGATGGTATGGCTACACCTTC. Translated: CASKGTGGGWYGYTF.

The V gene is TRBV5-1, the J gene TRBJ1-1, with D possibly matching TRBD1 (5 bases). The V end was cut by 5 bases, the J end by 1 base, with 12 bases between. In germline, CDR1 is SGHRS, CDR2 YFSETQ. The CDR3 loop spans 14 amino acids. CDR3 sequence: CASRELTANTEAFF. DNA of the CDR3: TGCGCCAGCAGGGAATTGACAGCGAACACTGAAGCTTTCTTT.